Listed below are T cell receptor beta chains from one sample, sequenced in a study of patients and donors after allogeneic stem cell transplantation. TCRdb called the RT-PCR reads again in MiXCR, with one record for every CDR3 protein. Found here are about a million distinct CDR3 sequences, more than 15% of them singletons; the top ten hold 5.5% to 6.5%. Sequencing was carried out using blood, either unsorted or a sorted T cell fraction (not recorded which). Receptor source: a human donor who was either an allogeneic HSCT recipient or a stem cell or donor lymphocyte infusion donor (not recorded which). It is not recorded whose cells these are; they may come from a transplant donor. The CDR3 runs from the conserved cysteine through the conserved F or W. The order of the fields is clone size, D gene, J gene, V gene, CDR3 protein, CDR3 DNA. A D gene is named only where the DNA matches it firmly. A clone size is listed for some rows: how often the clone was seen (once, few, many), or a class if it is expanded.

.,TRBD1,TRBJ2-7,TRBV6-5,CASSSPDRGLGREQYF,TGTGCCAGCAGTTCCCCGGACAGGGGGCTTGGTCGCGAGCAGTACTTC
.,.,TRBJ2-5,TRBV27,CASSLSYRDRETQYF,TGTGCCAGCAGTTTATCTTACAGGGATCGAGAGACCCAGTACTTC
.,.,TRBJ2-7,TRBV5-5,CASSLRLVGFYEQYF,TGTGCCAGCAGCTTAAGACTGGTAGGGTTCTACGAGCAGTACTTC
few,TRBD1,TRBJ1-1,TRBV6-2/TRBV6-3,CASSSDRALEAFF,TGTGCCAGCAGTTCCGACAGGGCCCTGGAAGCTTTCTTT
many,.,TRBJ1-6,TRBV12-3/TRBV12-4,CASSSNSPLHF,TGTGCCAGCAGTTCCAATTCACCCCTCCACTTT
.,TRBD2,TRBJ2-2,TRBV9,CASSVAGGDTGELFF,TGTGCCAGCAGCGTAGCGGGGGGAGACACCGGGGAGCTGTTTTTT
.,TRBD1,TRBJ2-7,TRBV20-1,CSARDRTAYEQYF,TGCAGTGCCCGGGACAGGACCGCCTACGAGCAGTACTTC
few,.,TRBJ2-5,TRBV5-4,CASSFDPGLQETQYF,TGTGCCAGCAGCTTTGACCCGGGACTCCAAGAGACCCAGTACTTC
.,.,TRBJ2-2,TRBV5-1,CASSIDQRNTVELFF,TGCGCCAGCAGCATCGACCAGCGAAACACCGTGGAGCTGTTTTTT
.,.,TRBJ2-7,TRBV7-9,CASSLVPGQTYEQYF,TGTGCCAGCAGCTTAGTACCGGGACAAACCTACGAGCAGTACTTC
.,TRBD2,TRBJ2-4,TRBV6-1,CASQRGSGRGKNIQYF,TGTGCCAGCCAAAGGGGTAGCGGGAGGGGCAAAAACATTCAGTACTTC
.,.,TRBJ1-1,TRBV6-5,CASSYEAGSSGLNTEAFF,TGTGCCAGCAGTTACGAAGCGGGCAGCTCAGGATTGAACACTGAAGCTTTCTTT